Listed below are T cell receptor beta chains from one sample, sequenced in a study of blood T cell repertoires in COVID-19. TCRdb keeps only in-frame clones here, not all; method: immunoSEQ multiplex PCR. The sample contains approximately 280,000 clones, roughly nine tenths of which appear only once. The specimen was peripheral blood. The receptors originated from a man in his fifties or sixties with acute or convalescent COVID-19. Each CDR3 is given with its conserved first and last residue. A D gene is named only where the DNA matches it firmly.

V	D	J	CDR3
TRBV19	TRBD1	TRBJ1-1	CASSIIQGAINTEAFF
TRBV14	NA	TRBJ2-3	CASSPTRAVSTDTQYF
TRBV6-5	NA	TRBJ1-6	CASTPFARYNSPLHF
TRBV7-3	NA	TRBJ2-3	CASSLNQGADTQYF
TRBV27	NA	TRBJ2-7	CASSLSRQRGSWEQYF
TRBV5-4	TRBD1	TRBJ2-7	CASSEGGTGGYEQYF
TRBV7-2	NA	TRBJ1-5	CASSLQGSNQPQHF
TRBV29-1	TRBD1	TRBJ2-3	CSVKRGQGTADTQYF
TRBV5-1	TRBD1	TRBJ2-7	CASSSIPGQGNEQYF
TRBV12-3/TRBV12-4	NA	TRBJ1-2	CASSPEAYYGYTF
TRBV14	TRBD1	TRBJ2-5	CASRPPDRRQETQYF
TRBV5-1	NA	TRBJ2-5	CASRTLDSQETQYF
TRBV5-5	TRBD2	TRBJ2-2	CASSYVAGAGELFF
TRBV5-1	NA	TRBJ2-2	CASSPHTNTGELFF
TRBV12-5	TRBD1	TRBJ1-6	CASGLGTGNSSPLHF
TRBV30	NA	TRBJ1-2	CAWSVLRQDGYTF
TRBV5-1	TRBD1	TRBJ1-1	CASSLAGGVGVDTEAFF
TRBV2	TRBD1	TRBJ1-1	CASSDRQGGTEAFF
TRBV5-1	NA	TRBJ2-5	CASSLEGTPAGETQYF
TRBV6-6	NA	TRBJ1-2	CASTSRDILNYTF
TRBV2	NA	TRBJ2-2	CASVVYGTGELFF
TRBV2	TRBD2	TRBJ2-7	CASRDSGTQYEQYF
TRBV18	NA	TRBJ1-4	CASSPRTPDGEKLFF
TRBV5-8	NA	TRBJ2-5	CASSIPGTLGETQYF
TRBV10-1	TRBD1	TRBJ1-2	CASPGTGDDYGYTF
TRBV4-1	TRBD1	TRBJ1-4	CASSYGQGGGEKLFF
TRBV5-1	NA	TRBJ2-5	CASSPRASGETQYF
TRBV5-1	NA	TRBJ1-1	CASSLRGEENTEAFF
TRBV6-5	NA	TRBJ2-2	CASRYQWETGELFF
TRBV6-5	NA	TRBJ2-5	CASGGTSQETQYF
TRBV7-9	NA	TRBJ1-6	CASSLHSSYNSPLHF
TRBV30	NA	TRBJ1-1	CAWGRGQNTEAFF
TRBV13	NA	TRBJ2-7	CASSLVLRGYEQYF
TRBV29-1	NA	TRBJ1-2	CSVVAGGGYTF
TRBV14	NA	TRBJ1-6	CASSQGTNLSPLHF
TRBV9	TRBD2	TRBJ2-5	CASSVGASGGIQETQYF
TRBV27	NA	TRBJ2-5	CASSLGSGMETQYF
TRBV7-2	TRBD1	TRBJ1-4	CASYGDRDEKLFF